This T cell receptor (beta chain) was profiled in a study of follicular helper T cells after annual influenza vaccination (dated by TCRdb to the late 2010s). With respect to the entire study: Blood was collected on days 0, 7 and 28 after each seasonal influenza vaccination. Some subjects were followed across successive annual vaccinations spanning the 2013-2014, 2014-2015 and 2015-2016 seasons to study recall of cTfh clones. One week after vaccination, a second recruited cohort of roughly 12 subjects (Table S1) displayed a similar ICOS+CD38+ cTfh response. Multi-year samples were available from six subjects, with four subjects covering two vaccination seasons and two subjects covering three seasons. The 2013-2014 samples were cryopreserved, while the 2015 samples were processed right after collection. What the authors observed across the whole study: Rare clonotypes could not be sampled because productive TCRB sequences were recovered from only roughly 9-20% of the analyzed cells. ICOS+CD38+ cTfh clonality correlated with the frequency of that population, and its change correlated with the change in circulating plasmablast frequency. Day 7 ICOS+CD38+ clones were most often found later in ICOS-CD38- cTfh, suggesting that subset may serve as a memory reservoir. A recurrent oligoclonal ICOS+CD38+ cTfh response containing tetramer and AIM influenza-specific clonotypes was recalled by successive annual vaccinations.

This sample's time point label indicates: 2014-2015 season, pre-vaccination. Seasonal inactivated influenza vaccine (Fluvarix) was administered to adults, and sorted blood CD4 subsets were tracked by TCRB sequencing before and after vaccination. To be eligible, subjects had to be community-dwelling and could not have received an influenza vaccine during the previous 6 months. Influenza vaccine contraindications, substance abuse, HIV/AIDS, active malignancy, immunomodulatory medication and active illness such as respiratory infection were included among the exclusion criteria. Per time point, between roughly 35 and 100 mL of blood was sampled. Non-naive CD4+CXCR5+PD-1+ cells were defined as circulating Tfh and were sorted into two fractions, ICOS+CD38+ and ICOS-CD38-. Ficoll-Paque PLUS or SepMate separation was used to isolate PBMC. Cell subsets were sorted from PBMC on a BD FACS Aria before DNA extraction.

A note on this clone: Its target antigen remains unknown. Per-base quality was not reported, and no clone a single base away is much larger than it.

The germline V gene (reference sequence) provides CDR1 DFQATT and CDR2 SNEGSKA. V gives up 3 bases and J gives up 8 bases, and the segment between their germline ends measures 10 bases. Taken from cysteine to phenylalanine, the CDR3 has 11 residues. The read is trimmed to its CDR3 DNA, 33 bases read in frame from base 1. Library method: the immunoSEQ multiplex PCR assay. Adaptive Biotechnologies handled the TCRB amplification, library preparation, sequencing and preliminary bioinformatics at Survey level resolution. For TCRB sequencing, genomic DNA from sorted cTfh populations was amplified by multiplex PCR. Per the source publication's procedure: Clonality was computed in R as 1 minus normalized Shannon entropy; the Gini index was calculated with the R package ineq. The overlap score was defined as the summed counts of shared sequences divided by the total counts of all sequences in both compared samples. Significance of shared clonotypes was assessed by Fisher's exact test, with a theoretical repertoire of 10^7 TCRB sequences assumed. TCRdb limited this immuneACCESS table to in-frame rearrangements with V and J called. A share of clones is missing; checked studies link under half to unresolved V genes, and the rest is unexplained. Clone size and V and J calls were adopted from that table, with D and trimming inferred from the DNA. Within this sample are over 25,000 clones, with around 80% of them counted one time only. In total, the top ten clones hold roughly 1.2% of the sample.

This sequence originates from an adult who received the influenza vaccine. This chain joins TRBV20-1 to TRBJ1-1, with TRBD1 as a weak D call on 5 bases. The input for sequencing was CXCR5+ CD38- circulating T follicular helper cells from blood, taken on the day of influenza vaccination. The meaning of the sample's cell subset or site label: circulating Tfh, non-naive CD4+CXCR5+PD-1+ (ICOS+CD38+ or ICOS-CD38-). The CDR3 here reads CSARGGREAFF. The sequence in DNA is TGCAGTGCTAGGGGGGGGAGGGAAGCTTTCTTT.